A selection of T cell receptor beta chains follows, all from one sample in a study of CD8 T cells in Susac syndrome. MiXCR was run by TCRdb on the immunoSEQ multiplex PCR reads, yielding one entry per CDR3 protein. The sample includes roughly 200,000 distinct CDR3 sequences, 90% to 97% of them seen just once. The sample comprised CD4+ T cells from PBMCs. The receptor source for this set is a human donor with multiple sclerosis. Both conserved end residues are trimmed from each CDR3.

j_call: TRBJ2-5; v_call: TRBV3-1; cdr3_aa: ASSPGPDKGETQY
j_call: TRBJ2-7; v_call: TRBV20-1; cdr3_aa: SAGRDG
j_call: TRBJ2-1; v_call: TRBV18; cdr3_aa: ASSPPGRTYNEQF
j_call: TRBJ2-5; v_call: TRBV11-2; cdr3_aa: ASSPSEWETQY
j_call: TRBJ1-3; v_call: TRBV30; cdr3_aa: AWSPTGQVIY
j_call: TRBJ1-2; v_call: TRBV7-2; cdr3_aa: ASTRTNYGYT
j_call: TRBJ2-7; v_call: TRBV18; cdr3_aa: ASSTAGTGSYEQY
j_call: TRBJ2-3; v_call: TRBV30; cdr3_aa: AWGAGLGADTQY
j_call: TRBJ1-1; v_call: TRBV5-1; cdr3_aa: ASSSNTYTEAF
j_call: TRBJ2-1; v_call: TRBV7-9; cdr3_aa: ASSQGGVGYNEQF
j_call: TRBJ1-4; v_call: TRBV4-2; cdr3_aa: ASSHLGQDEKLF
j_call: TRBJ2-3; v_call: TRBV5-1; cdr3_aa: ASNPGLGTDTQY
j_call: TRBJ2-7; v_call: TRBV25-1; cdr3_aa: ASSALYEQY
j_call: TRBJ2-3; v_call: TRBV6-2/TRBV6-3; cdr3_aa: ASRGQGGNTQY
j_call: TRBJ1-4; v_call: TRBV7-8; cdr3_aa: ASSYLRGGSEKLF
j_call: TRBJ2-1; v_call: TRBV24-1; cdr3_aa: ATSRDGEQF
j_call: TRBJ1-2; v_call: TRBV3-1; cdr3_aa: ASSQTQGLSYGYT
j_call: TRBJ1-6; v_call: TRBV30; cdr3_aa: AETGQDNSPLH
j_call: TRBJ2-3; v_call: TRBV20-1; cdr3_aa: SARGGQGIADTQY
j_call: TRBJ1-2; v_call: TRBV30; cdr3_aa: AWSGGRGQGTNYGYT
j_call: TRBJ2-4; v_call: TRBV6-1; cdr3_aa: ASSGPGGHNIQY
j_call: TRBJ2-1; v_call: TRBV30; cdr3_aa: AWSLQVTGTEF
j_call: TRBJ1-6; v_call: TRBV3-1; cdr3_aa: ASSHSPGDSPLH
j_call: TRBJ2-7; v_call: TRBV7-2; cdr3_aa: ASSISGAGEQY
j_call: TRBJ2-1; v_call: TRBV20-1; cdr3_aa: SASGGAPNEQF
j_call: TRBJ2-3; v_call: TRBV19; cdr3_aa: ASSRTGRSDTQY
j_call: TRBJ1-1; v_call: TRBV2; cdr3_aa: ASRVQGALNTEAF
j_call: TRBJ2-7; v_call: TRBV9; cdr3_aa: ASSEHPGPHGQQY
j_call: TRBJ2-1; v_call: TRBV20-1; cdr3_aa: SAEVPSGAVNEQF
j_call: TRBJ2-5; v_call: TRBV3-1; cdr3_aa: ASSQDRAGTQY
j_call: TRBJ2-1; v_call: TRBV4-1; cdr3_aa: ASSQFSGSYNEQF
j_call: TRBJ1-2; v_call: TRBV6-2/TRBV6-3; cdr3_aa: ASSYTPTGRYGYT
j_call: TRBJ1-5; v_call: TRBV12-2; cdr3_aa: ASRLRLRDHNQPQH
j_call: TRBJ1-6; v_call: TRBV30; cdr3_aa: AWSWQNSPLH
j_call: TRBJ2-7; v_call: TRBV7-2; cdr3_aa: ASSAHGDEQY
j_call: TRBJ1-6; v_call: TRBV5-4; cdr3_aa: ASSLEQPSSYNSPLH